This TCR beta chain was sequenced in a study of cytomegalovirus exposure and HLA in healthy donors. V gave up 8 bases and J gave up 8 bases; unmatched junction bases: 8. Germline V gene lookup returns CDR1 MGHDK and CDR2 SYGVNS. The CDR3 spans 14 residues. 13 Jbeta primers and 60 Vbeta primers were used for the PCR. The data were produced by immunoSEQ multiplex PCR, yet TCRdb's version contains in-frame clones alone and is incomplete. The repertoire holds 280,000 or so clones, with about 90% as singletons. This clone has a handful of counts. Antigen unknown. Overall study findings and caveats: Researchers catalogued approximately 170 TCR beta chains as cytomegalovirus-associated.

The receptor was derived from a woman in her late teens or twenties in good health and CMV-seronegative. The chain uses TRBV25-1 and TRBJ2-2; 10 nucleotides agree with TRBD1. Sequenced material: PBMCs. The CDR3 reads CASERGQGIGELFF. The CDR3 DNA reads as TGTGCCAGCGAGAGGGGACAGGGGATAGGGGAGCTGTTTTTT.